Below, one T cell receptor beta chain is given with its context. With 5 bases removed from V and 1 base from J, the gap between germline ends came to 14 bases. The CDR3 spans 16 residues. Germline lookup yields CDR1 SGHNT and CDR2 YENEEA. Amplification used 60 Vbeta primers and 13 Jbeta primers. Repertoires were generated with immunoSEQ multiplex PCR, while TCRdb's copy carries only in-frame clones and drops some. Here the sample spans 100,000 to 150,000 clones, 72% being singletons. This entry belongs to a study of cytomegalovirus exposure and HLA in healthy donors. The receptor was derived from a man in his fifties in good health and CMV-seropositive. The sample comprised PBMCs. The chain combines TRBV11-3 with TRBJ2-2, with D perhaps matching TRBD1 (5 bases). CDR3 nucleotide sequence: TGTGCCAGCAGCCTACAGCCCGGACAGAACACCGGGGAGCTGTTTTTT. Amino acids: CASSLQPGQNTGELFF.